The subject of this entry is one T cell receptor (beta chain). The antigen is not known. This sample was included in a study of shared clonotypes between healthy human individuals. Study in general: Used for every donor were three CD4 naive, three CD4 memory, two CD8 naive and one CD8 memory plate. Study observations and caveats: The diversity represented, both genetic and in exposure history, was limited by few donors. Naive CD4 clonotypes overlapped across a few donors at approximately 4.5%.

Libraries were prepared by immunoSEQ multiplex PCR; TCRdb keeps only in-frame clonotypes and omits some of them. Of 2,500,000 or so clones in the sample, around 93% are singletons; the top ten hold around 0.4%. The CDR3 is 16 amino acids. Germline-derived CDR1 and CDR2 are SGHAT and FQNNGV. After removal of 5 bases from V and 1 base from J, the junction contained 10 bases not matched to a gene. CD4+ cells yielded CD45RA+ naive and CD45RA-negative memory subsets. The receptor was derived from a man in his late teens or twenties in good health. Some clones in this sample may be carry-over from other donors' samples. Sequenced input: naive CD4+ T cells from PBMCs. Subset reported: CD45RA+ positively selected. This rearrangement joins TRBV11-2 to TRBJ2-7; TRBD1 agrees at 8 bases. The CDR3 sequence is CASSRYRGASSYEQYF. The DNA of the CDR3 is TGTGCCAGCAGCCGATACAGGGGGGCATCTTCCTACGAGCAGTACTTC. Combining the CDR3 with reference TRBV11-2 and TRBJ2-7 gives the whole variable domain EAGVAQSPRYKIIEKRQSVAFWCNPISGHATLYWYQQILGQGPKLLIQFQNNGVVDDSQLPKDRFSAERLKGVDSTLKIQPAKLEDSAVYLCASSRYRGASSYEQYFGPGTRLTVT.